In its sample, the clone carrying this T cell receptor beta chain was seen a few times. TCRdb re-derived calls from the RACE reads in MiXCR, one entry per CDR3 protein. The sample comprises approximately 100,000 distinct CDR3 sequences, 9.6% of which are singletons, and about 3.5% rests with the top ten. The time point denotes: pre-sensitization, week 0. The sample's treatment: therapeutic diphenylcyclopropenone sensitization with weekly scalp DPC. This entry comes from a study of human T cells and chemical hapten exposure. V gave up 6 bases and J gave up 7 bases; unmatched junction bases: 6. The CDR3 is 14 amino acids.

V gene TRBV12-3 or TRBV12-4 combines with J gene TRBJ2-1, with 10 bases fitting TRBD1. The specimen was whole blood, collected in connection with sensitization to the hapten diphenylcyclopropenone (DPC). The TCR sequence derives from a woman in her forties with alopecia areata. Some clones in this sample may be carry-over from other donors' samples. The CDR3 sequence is CASSPRTGGNEQFF. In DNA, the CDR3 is TGTGCCAGCAGCCCGAGGACAGGGGGTAATGAGCAGTTCTTC.